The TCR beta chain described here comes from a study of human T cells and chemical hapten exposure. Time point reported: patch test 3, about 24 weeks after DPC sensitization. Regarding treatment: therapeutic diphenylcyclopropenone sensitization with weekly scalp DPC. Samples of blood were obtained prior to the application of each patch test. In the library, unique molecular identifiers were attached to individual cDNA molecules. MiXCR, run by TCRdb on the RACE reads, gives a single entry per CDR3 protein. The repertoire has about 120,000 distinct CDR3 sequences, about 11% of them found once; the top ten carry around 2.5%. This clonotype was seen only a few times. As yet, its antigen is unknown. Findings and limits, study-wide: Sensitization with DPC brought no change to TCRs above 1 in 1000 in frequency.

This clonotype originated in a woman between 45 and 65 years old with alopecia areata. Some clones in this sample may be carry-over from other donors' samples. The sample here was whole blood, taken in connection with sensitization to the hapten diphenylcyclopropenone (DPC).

CDR3 in amino acids: CATSLAGGPDEQYF. The CDR3 DNA reads TGTGCCACCTCACTAGCGGGAGGGCCCGACGAGCAGTACTTC. The chain joins TRBV27 to TRBJ2-7, with 13 bases fitting TRBD2. Germline V gene data show CDR1 as MNHEY and CDR2 as SMNVEV (reference sequence). The V segment lost 10 bases and the J segment 5 bases; nucleotides outside the gene matches: 8. The CDR3 totals 14 residues.